The TCR beta chain described here comes from a study of cytomegalovirus exposure and HLA in healthy donors. Overall study results and limits: Altogether, 150 to 200 TCR beta chains were recorded as cytomegalovirus-associated. Later, an analysis found that TCR clusters from the first cohort tended to co-occur in the 120 or so validation repertoires.

Concerning this clone itself: Its antigen is as yet unknown.

Germline V gives CDR1 SGHDT, CDR2 YYEEEE. Trimming shortened V by 2 bases and J by 2 bases, and 12 bases separated the two germline ends. The CDR3 has 15 amino acids. Sequencing used immunoSEQ multiplex PCR; TCRdb keeps in-frame clones, though not all of them. Of under 200,000 clones in the sample, around 92% were seen once. This chain links TRBV5-6 with TRBJ2-3, with D maybe TRBD1 (6 bases). This TCR was recovered from a man between 18 and 35 years old in good health and CMV-seropositive. Sequenced input: PBMCs. Written as DNA, the CDR3 is TGTGCCAGCAGCTTTCAGGGGCCTGTCACAGATACGCAGTATTTT. Translation: CASSFQGPVTDTQYF.